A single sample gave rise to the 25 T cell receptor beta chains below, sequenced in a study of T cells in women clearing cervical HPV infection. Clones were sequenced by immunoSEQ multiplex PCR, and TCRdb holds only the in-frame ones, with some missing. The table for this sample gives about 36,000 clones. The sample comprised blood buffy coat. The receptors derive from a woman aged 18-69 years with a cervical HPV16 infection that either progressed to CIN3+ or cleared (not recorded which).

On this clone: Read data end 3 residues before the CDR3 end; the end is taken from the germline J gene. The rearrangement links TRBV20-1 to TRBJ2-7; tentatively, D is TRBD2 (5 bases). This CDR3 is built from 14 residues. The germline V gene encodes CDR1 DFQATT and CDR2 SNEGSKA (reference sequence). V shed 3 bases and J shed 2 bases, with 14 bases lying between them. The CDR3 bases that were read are TGCAGTGCTAGCGGGGTTAGAGCGACCTACGAG. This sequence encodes CSASGVRATYE. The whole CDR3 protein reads CSASGVRATYEQYF.

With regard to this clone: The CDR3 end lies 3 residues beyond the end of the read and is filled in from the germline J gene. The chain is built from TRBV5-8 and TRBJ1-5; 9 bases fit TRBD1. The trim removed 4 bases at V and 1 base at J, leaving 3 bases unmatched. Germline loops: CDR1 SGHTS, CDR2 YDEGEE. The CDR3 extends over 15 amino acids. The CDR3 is CASSAGTGSNQPQHF. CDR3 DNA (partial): TGTGCCAGCAGCGCCGGGACAGGGAGCAATCAGCCC.

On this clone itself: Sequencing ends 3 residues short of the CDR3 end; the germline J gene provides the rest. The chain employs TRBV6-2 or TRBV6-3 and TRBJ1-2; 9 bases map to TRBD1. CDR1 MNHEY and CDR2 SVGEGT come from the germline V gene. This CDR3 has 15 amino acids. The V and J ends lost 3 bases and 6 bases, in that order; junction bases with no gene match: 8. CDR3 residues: CASSYSTGTGNGYTF. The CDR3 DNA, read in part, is TGTGCCAGCAGTTATTCTACTGGGACAGGGAATGGC.

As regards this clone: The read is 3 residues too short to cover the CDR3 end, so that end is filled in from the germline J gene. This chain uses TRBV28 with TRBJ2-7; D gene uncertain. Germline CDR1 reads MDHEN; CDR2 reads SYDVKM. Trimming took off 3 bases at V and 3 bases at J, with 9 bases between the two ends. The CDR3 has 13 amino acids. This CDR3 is CASSLEGFYEQYF. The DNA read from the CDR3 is TGTGCCAGCAGTTTGGAAGGGTTCTACGAG.

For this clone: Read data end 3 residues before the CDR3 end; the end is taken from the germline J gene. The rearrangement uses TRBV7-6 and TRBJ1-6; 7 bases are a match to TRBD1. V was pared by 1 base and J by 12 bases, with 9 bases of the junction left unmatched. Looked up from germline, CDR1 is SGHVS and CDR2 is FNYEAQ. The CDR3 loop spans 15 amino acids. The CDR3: CASSLEGTDGGPLHF. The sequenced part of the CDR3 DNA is TGTGCCAGCAGCTTAGAAGGGACAGACGGGGGACCC.

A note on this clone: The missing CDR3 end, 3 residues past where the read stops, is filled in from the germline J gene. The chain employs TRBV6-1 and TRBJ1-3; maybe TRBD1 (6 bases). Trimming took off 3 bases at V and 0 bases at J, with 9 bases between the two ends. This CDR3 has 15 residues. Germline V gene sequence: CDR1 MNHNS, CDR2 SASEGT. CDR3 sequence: CASSEATGSGNTIYF. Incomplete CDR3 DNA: TGTGCCAGCAGTGAGGCGACAGGCTCTGGAAACACC.

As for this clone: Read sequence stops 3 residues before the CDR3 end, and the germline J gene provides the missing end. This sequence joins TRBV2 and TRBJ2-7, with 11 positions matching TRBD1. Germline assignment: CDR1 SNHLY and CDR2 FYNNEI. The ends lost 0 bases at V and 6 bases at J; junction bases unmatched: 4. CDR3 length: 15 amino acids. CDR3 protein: CASSEALGTGGEQYF. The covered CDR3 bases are TGTGCCAGCAGTGAAGCGCTTGGGACAGGGGGCGAG.

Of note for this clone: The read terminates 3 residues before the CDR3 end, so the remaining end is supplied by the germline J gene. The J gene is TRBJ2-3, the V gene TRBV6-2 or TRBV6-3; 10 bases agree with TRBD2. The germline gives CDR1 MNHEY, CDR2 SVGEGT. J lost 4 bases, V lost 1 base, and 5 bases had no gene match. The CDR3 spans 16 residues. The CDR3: CASSYLGSGGADTQYF. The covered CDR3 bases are TGTGCCAGCAGTTACTTAGGCAGCGGGGGGGCAGATACG.

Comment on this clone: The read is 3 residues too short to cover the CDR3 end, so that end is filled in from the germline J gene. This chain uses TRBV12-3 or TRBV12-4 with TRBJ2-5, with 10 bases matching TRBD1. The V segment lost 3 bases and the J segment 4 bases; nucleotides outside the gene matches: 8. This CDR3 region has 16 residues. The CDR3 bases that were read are TGTGCCAGCAGTTTCTCGTCGGGACAGGGGCTAGAGACC. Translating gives CASSFSSGQGLET. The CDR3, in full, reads CASSFSSGQGLETQYF.

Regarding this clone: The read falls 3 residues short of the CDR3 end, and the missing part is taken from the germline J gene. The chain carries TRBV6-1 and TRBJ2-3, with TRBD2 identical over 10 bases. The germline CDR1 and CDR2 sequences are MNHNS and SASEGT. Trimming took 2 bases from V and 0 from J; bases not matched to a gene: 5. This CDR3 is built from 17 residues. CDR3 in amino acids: CASSELAGALSTDTQYF. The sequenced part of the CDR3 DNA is TGTGCCAGCAGTGAACTAGCGGGAGCCCTAAGCACAGATACG.

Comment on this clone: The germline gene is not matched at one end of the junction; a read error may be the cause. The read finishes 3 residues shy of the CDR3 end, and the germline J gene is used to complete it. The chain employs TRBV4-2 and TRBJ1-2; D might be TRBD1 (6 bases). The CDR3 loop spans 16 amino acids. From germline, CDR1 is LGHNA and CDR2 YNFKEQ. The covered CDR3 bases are TGCGCCAGCAGCCAAGATGAGGGGGACGAAATTAATGGC. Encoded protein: CASSQDEGDEING. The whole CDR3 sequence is CASSQDEGDEINGYTF.

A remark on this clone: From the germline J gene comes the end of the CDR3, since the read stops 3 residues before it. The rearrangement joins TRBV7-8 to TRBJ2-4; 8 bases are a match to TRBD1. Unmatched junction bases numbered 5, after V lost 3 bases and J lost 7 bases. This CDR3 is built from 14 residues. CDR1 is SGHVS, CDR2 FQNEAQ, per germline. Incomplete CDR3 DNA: TGTGCCAGCAGCTTCAGGGGGCGCGGGAACATT. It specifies CASSFRGRGNI. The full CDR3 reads CASSFRGRGNIQYF.

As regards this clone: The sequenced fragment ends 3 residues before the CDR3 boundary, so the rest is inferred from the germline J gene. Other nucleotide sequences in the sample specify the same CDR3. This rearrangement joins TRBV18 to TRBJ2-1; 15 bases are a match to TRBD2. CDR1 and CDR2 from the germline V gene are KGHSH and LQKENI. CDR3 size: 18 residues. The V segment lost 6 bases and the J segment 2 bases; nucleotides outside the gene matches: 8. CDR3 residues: CASSPPGTSGGTYNEQFF. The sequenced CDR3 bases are TGTGCCAGCTCCCCCCCGGGGACTAGCGGGGGGACCTACAATGAG.

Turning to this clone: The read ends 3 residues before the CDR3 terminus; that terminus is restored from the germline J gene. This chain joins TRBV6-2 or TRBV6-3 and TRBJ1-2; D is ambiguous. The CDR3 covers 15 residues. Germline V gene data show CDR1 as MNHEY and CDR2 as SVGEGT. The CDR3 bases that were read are TGTGCCAGCAGTTACCGTGGACTAGTTACAGATACC. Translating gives CASSYRGLVTDT. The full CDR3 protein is CASSYRGLVTDTYTF.

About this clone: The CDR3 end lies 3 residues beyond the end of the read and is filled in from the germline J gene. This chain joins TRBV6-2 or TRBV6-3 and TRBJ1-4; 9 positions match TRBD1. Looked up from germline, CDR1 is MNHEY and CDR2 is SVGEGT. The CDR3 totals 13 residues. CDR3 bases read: TGTGCCAGTGGGGACAGGGAGACTTCACCA. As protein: CASGDRETSP. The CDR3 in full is CASGDRETSPLFF.

CDR3 DNA (partial): TGTGCCAGTAACCCGACAGGGGATGGCTATAATTCACCC. Protein product: CASNPTGDGYNSP. The entire CDR3 protein reads CASNPTGDGYNSPLHF. V gene TRBV19 combines with J gene TRBJ1-6, with TRBD1 matching 8 bases. The observed sequence ends 3 residues before the CDR3 terminus, with the missing tail filled in from the germline J gene. Germline values: CDR1 LNHDA, CDR2 SQIVND (reference sequence). The CDR3 runs to 16 residues. Losses at the gene ends were 7 bases for V and 3 bases for J; bases not matched to a gene: 8.

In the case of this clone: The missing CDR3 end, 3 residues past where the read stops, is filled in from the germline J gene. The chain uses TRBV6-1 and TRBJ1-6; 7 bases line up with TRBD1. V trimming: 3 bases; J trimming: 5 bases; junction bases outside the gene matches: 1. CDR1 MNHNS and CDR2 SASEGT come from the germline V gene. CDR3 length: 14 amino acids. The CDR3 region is CASSEQGDNSPLHF. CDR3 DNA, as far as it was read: TGTGCCAGCAGTGAGCAGGGGGATAATTCACCC.

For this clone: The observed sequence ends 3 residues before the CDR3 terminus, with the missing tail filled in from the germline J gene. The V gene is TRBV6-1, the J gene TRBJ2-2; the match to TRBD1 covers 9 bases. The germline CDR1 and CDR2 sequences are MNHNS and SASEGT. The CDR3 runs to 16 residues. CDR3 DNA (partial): TGTGCCAGCAGTGAGGACCGGGGGACAGGGTACTCACCG. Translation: CASSEDRGTGYSP. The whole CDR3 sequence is CASSEDRGTGYSPLFF.

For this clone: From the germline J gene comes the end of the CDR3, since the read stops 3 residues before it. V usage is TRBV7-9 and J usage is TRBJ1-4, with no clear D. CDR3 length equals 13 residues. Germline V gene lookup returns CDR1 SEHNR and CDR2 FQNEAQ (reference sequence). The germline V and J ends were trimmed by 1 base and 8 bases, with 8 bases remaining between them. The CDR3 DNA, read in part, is TGTGCCAGCAGCTTAGTAGCCGGGGAAAAA. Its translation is CASSLVAGEK. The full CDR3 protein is CASSLVAGEKLFF.

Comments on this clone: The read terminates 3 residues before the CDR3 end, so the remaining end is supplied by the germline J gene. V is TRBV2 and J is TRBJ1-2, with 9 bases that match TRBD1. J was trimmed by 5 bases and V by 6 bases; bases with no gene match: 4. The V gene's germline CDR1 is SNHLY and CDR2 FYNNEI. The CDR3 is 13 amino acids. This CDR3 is CASRAGTGYGYTF. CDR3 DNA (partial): TGTGCCAGCAGGGCCGGGACAGGGTATGGC.

CDR3 DNA (partial): TGCGCCAGTAGACAGGGCCACTACTACGAC. Translated: CASRQGHYYD. The CDR3 as a whole reads CASRQGHYYDYTF. The rearrangement links TRBV23-1 to TRBJ1-2; 7 nucleotides align to TRBD1. The CDR3 goes on 3 residues after the read ends, and that part is filled in from the germline J gene. TRBV23-1 belongs to the ORF category, with a function that is uncertain. The CDR3 is 13 residues long.

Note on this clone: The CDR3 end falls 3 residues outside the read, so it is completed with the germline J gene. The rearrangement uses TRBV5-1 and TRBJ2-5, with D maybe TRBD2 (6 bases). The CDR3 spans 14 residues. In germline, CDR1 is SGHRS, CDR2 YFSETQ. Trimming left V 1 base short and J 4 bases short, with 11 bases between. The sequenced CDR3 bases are TGCGCCAGCAGCTTGAGACTAGTGGGAGAGACC. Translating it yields CASSLRLVGET. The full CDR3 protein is CASSLRLVGETQYF.

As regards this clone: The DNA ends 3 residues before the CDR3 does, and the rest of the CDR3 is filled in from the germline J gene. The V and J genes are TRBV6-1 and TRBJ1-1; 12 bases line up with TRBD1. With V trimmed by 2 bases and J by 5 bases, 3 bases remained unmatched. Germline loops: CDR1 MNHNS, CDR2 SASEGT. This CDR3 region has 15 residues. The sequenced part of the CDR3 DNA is TGTGCCAGCAGTGAATGGGACAGGGGGCGGACTGAA. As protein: CASSEWDRGRTE. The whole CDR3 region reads CASSEWDRGRTEAFF.

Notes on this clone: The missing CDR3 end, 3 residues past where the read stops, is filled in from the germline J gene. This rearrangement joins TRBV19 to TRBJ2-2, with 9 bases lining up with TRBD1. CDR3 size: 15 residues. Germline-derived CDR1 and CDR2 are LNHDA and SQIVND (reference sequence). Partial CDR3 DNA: TGTGCCAGTAGTGTCGGACAGGGGACTAATGAAAAG. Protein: CASSVGQGTNEK. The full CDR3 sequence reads CASSVGQGTNEKLFF.

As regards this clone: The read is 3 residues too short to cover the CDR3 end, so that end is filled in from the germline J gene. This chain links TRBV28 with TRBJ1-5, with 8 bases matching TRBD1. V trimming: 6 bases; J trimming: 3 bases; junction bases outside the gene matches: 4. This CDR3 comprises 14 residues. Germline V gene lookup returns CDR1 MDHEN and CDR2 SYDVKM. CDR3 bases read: TGTGCCAGCAGACAGGGGGAGGACAATCAGCCC. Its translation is CASRQGEDNQP. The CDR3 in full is CASRQGEDNQPQHF.